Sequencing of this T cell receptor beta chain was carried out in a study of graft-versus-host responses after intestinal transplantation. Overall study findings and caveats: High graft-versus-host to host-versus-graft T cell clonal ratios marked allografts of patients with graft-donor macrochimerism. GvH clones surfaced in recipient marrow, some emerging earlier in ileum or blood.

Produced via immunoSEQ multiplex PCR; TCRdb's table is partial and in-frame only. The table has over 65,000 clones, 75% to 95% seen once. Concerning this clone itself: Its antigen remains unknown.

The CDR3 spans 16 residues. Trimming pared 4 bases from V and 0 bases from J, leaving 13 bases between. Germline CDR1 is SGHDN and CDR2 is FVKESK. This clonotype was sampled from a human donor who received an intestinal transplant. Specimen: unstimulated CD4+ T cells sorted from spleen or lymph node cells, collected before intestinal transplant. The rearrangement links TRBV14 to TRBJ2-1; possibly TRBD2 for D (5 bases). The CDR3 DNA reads TGTGCCAGCAGCCTTAGAGGACTGAGCTCCTACAATGAGCAGTTCTTC. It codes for CASSLRGLSSYNEQFF.